This T cell receptor (beta chain) originates from a study of blood T cell repertoires in COVID-19. Study overall: Italy, Spain and the United States were the sources of the convalescent and acute COVID-19 samples. The cDNA or gDNA used as material had been derived from T cells, B-cell-depleted T cells, or PBMCs.

As handled by the study authors: From reference gene primer amplification, estimates of nucleated cell counts were derived. Clones were read by immunoSEQ multiplex PCR, and TCRdb kept only the in-frame ones, dropping some. V and J calls and clone size come straight from that table; D and trimming were deduced from the DNA. The sample has around 160,000 clones; 70% to 90% are singletons. Germline CDR1 and CDR2: SGHTA and FQGTGA. Unmatched junction bases numbered 7, after V lost 0 bases and J lost 6 bases. This CDR3 has 15 residues. This clone occurred a few times. The sequence was collected from a man aged 60 to 69 with active or convalescent COVID-19. The source material was peripheral blood. The V and J genes are TRBV7-3 and TRBJ1-2; TRBD1 agrees at 7 bases. DNA for the CDR3: TGTGCCAGCAGCTTAACCCGACAGGGCGGGAATGGCTACACCTTC. Residues: CASSLTRQGGNGYTF.